The T cell receptor beta chain described here comes from a study of cytomegalovirus exposure and HLA in healthy donors. Overall study results and limits: Immune exposure information available was restricted to CMV serostatus.

As concerns this clone: Its specificity is unknown.

PCR primers comprised 60 Vbeta and 13 Jbeta primers. Original data processing: Later reanalysis found 75 million to 100 million unique TCR beta chains, around 10 million of them shared. The repertoire was sequenced with immunoSEQ multiplex PCR; TCRdb's copy has only in-frame clones and lacks some. Clone size and V and J calls were adopted from that table, with D and trimming inferred from the DNA. The sample holds 160,000 or so clones, over 75% seen once. This sequence was found in a woman aged 45-65 years in good health and CMV-seronegative. The sample comprised PBMCs.

This CDR3 is CATSTSLERGTYEQYF. CDR3 nucleotides: TGTGCCACCAGCACCTCGTTGGAGCGGGGGACCTACGAGCAGTACTTC. The V gene is TRBV15, the J gene TRBJ2-7; 8 nucleotides agree with TRBD2. CDR3 length equals 16 residues. Germline assignment: CDR1 LNHNV and CDR2 YYDKDF (reference sequence). The V segment lost 4 bases and the J segment 2 bases; nucleotides outside the gene matches: 10. The variable domain in full, with the rest retrieved from reference TRBV15 and TRBJ2-7, is DAMVIQNPRYQVTQFGKPVTLSCSQTLNHNVMYWYQQKSSQAPKLLFHYYDKDFNNEADTPDNFQSRRPNTSFCFLDIRSPGLGDTAMYLCATSTSLERGTYEQYFGPGTRLTVT.